The 15 T cell receptor beta chains below were found in one sample sequenced in a study of blood T cell repertoires in COVID-19. TCRdb keeps only in-frame clones here, not all; method: immunoSEQ multiplex PCR. The sample has approximately 200,000 clones, roughly four fifths seen once. Sample: PBMCs or T cells enriched from blood (not recorded which). These receptors were obtained from a man aged 40-49 years who had recovered from COVID-19.

V gene TRBV12-5 combines with J gene TRBJ1-1; D unclear. Trimming shortened V by 0 bases and J by 11 bases, and 22 bases separated the two germline ends. Germline-derived CDR1 and CDR2 are LGHNT and FRNRAP. This CDR3 has 16 amino acids. The CDR3 coding sequence is TGTGCTAGTGGTTTGGTAACCCAACCTACTCGGGTGAGGGCTTTCTTT. It is translated as CASGLVTQPTRVRAFF.

V usage is TRBV5-1 and J usage is TRBJ1-2; TRBD1 is a possible D gene (6 bases). The CDR3 sequence is 15 residues long. V was cut by 5 bases and J by 6 bases, with 20 bases left in between. Germline V CDR1 and CDR2: SGHRS, YFSETQ. The CDR3 spells CASSSTGPTGNGYTF. The CDR3 DNA reads TGCGCCAGCAGTTCGACAGGTCCTACTGGCAATGGCTACACCTTC.

The V call is TRBV20-1, the J call TRBJ1-4, with 8 bases matching TRBD1. The ends lost 3 bases at V and 12 bases at J; junction bases unmatched: 12. There are 14 residues in the CDR3. The germline CDR1 and CDR2 sequences are DFQATT and SNEGSKA (reference sequence). CDR3 amino acids: CSASRISGQGELFF. DNA of the CDR3: TGCAGTGCTAGTAGAATTTCAGGACAGGGAGAACTGTTTTTT.

This chain uses TRBV19 with TRBJ1-1, with 7 nucleotides matching TRBD1. Germline V lookup: CDR1 LNHDA, CDR2 SQIVND (reference sequence). Trimming cost V 0 bases and J 12 bases; bases outside gene matches: 10. The CDR3 has 14 residues. CDR3 in DNA: TGTGCCAGTAGTATAGATCAGGGGGTGACCGAGACTTTCTTT. Translation gives CASSIDQGVTETFF.

The chain combines TRBV24-1 with TRBJ2-1; 8 positions match TRBD2. The V and J ends lost 4 bases and 10 bases, in that order; junction bases with no gene match: 14. This CDR3 comprises 16 residues. Per germline, CDR1 KGHDR and CDR2 SFDVKD. The CDR3 nucleotides are TGTGCCACCAGTGACCTAAGCGGGAGAGGTCGGCCCGAGCAGTTCTTC. Its translation: CATSDLSGRGRPEQFF.

V is TRBV30 and J is TRBJ1-5; 7 bases match TRBD1. The germline gives CDR1 GTSNPN, CDR2 SVGIG (reference sequence). Losses at the gene ends were 4 bases for V and 0 bases for J; bases not matched to a gene: 9. This CDR3 spans 16 amino acids. The CDR3 loop reads CAWNRDRTNSNQPQHF. CDR3 nucleotide sequence: TGTGCCTGGAACCGGGACAGAACAAATAGCAATCAGCCCCAGCATTTT.

The chain combines TRBV5-6 with TRBJ2-1; 8 bases map to TRBD1. This CDR3 is 15 amino acids long. The V and J ends lost 1 base and 3 bases, in that order; junction bases with no gene match: 3. In germline, CDR1 is SGHDT, CDR2 YYEEEE. The CDR3 protein is CASSLPGGYYNEQFF. The DNA of the CDR3 is TGTGCCAGCAGCTTGCCAGGGGGCTACTACAATGAGCAGTTCTTC.

The chain employs TRBV7-9 and TRBJ2-7, with D maybe TRBD2 (6 bases). This CDR3 has 16 amino acids. Looked up from germline, CDR1 is SEHNR and CDR2 is FQNEAQ (reference sequence). The V end was cut by 3 bases, the J end by 0 bases, with 15 bases between. The CDR3 is CASSFEVGTGSYEQYF. DNA of the CDR3: TGTGCCAGCAGCTTTGAGGTGGGGACTGGCTCCTACGAGCAGTACTTC.

The J gene is TRBJ2-7, the V gene TRBV19, with 10 bases fitting TRBD2. J lost 4 bases, V lost 5 bases, and 8 bases had no gene match. The germline gives CDR1 LNHDA, CDR2 SQIVND (reference sequence). CDR3 length equals 15 residues. This CDR3 is CASSPRTSGFYEQYF. In DNA, the CDR3 is TGTGCCAGTAGTCCTCGGACTAGCGGATTTTACGAGCAGTACTTC. Drawing the rest from reference TRBV19 and TRBJ2-7, the complete variable domain is DGGITQSPKYLFRKEGQNVTLSCEQNLNHDAMYWYRQDPGQGLRLIYYSQIVNDFQKGDIAEGYSVSREKKESFPLTVTSAQKNPTAFYLCASSPRTSGFYEQYFGPGTRLTVT.

This clone was seen more than once but under ten times. The rearrangement joins TRBV30 to TRBJ1-2; 7 bases agree with TRBD1. Trimming removed 1 base from V and 0 bases from J; junction bases left unmatched: 8. The germline V gene has CDR1 GTSNPN and CDR2 SVGIG (reference sequence). This CDR3 region has 16 residues. The DNA of the CDR3 is TGTGCCTGGAGTGGGGGGACAGCCACCCCTAACTATGGCTACACCTTC. This encodes CAWSGGTATPNYGYTF.

The rearrangement uses TRBV2 and TRBJ2-3; D gene uncertain. Deletions cut 2 bases from V and 4 bases from J, with 13 bases between. There are 15 residues in the CDR3. Germline-derived CDR1 and CDR2 are SNHLY and FYNNEI. CDR3 protein: CASSEWRLGADTQYF. Written as DNA, the CDR3 is TGTGCCAGCAGTGAATGGCGGTTAGGTGCAGATACGCAGTATTTT. Full variable domain (rest looked up from reference TRBV2 and TRBJ2-3): EPEVTQTPSHQVTQMGQEVILRCVPISNHLYFYWYRQILGQKVEFLVSFYNNEISEKSEIFDDQFSVERPDGSNFTLKIRSTKLEDSAMYFCASSEWRLGADTQYFGPGTRLTVL.

The chain combines TRBV10-1 with TRBJ2-3; TRBD1 might be the D (6 bases). The germline CDR1 and CDR2 sequences are WNHNN and SYGVQD (reference sequence). V dropped 4 bases and J dropped 7 bases, with 18 bases sitting between them. The CDR3 sequence is 15 residues long. CDR3 amino acids: CASSGRLGTSHTQYF. For the CDR3, the DNA is TGCGCCAGCAGTGGTCGGTTAGGGACATCACATACGCAGTATTTT.

This clone showed up just a few times. The gene calls are TRBV9 and TRBJ1-6; D remains ambiguous. The germline V gene has CDR1 SGDLS and CDR2 YYNGEE. This CDR3 contains 15 residues. Trimming stripped 3 bases from V and 10 bases from J, with 17 bases between. This CDR3 reads CASSGTRVGSSPLHF. CDR3 nucleotides: TGTGCCAGCAGCGGTACCCGGGTAGGTTCGTCACCCCTCCACTTT. Based on the CDR3 plus reference TRBV9 and TRBJ1-6, the full variable domain is DSGVTQTPKHLITATGQRVTLRCSPRSGDLSVYWYQQSLDQGLQFLIQYYNGEERAKGNILERFSAQQFPDLHSELNLSSLELGDSALYFCASSGTRVGSSPLHFGNGTRLTVT.

J is TRBJ1-2 and V is TRBV6-5; 10 bases match TRBD1. Germline CDR1 and CDR2: MNHEY and SVGAGI. The CDR3 spans 15 residues. The V segment lost 6 bases and the J segment 6 bases; nucleotides outside the gene matches: 10. CDR3: CASRRTTGGVHGYTF. The CDR3, as DNA: TGTGCCAGCAGGCGAACGACAGGGGGCGTCCATGGCTACACCTTC.

The chain carries TRBV7-9 and TRBJ2-2; TRBD1 agrees at 11 bases. CDR3 length: 16 residues. J was trimmed by 5 bases and V by 3 bases; bases with no gene match: 5. In germline, CDR1 is SEHNR, CDR2 FQNEAQ (reference sequence). The CDR3 is CASSFTGTGGTGELFF. The CDR3 DNA sequence: TGTGCCAGCAGCTTCACCGGGACAGGGGGGACCGGGGAGCTGTTTTTT.